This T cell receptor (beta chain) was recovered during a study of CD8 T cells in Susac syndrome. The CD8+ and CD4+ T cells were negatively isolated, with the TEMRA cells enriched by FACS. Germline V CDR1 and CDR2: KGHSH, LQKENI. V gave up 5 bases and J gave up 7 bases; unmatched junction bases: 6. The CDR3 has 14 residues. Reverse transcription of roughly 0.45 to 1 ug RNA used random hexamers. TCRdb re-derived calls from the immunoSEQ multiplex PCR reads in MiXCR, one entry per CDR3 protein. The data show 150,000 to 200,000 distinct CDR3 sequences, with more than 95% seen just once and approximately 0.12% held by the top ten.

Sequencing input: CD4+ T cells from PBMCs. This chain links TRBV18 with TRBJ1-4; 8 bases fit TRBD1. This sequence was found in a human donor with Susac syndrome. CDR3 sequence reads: CASSSGQGVEKLFF. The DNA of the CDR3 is TGTGCCAGCTCATCCGGACAGGGCGTTGAAAAACTGTTTTTT.